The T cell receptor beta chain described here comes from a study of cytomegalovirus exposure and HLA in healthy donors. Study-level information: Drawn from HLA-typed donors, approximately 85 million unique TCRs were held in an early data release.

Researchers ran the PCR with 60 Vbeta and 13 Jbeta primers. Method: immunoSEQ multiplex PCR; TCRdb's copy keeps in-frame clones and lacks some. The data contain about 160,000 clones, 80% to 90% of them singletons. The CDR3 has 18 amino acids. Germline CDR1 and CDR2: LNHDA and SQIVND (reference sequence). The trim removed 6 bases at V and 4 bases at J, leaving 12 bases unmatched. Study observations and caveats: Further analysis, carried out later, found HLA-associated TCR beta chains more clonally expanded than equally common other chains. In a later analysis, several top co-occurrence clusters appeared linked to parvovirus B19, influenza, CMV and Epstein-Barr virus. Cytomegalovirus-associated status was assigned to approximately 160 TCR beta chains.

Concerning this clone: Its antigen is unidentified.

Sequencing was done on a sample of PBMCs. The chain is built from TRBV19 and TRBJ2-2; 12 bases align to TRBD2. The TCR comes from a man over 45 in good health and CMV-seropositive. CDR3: CASRWDSSGREGTGELFF. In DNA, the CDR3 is TGTGCCAGTAGATGGGATTCTAGCGGGAGGGAGGGCACCGGGGAGCTGTTTTTT.